One and the same sample provided the 28 T cell receptor beta chains below, sequenced in a study of blood T cell repertoires in COVID-19. Profiled with immunoSEQ multiplex PCR; TCRdb holds only in-frame clones, not every one. The sample carries some 64,000 clones, roughly 70% recorded once. Sequencing was performed on PBMCs or T cells enriched from blood (not recorded which). These receptors were collected from a woman between 55 and 75 years old who had been exposed to COVID-19.

This chain connects TRBV15 to TRBJ2-1, with 10 bases identical to TRBD1. Germline-derived CDR1 and CDR2 are LNHNV and YYDKDF (reference sequence). V lost 1 base, J lost 9 bases, and 12 bases stayed unmatched. This CDR3 has 17 residues. The CDR3 bases are TGTGCCACCAGCAGAGGGGACAGGGGACCCATCGGGGGTGAGCAGTTCTTC. It is translated as CATSRGDRGPIGGEQFF.

The CDR3 DNA follows: TGTGCCAGTAGCCGGGGGTTCTCGGACACTGAAGCTTTCTTT. Translated: CASSRGFSDTEAFF. The chain carries TRBV19 and TRBJ1-1; the D gene is possibly TRBD1 (5 bases). Germline lookup yields CDR1 LNHDA and CDR2 SQIVND (reference sequence). The V and J ends lost 6 bases and 3 bases respectively, with 14 bases between them. The CDR3 runs to 14 residues.

This clone came up a few times. This chain uses TRBV27 with TRBJ2-7, with TRBD2 as a possible D gene (6 bases). The V and J ends lost 8 bases and 1 base respectively, with 15 bases between them. This CDR3 contains 14 residues. Germline V gene lookup returns CDR1 MNHEY and CDR2 SMNVEV (reference sequence). Here the CDR3 reads CASHSGTPSYEQYF. The CDR3 DNA sequence: TGTGCCAGCCATAGCGGTACTCCTTCCTACGAGCAGTACTTC.

The rearrangement links TRBV18 to TRBJ1-2; D is ambiguous. In germline, CDR1 is KGHSH, CDR2 LQKENI. Trimming left V 3 bases short and J 3 bases short, with 11 bases between. CDR3 length: 14 residues. This chain's CDR3 is CASSPRAEDYGYTF. CDR3 in DNA: TGTGCCAGCTCACCTCGGGCGGAGGACTATGGCTACACCTTC.

The chain is built from TRBV6-2 or TRBV6-3 and TRBJ1-5, with 7 bases that match TRBD1. The CDR3 length is 13 residues. Germline lookup yields CDR1 MNHEY and CDR2 SVGEGT. With 6 bases clipped from V and 4 bases from J, the junction kept 3 bases outside the gene matches. CDR3 DNA: TGTGCCAGCAGCCAGACAGGGAATCAGCCCCAGCATTTT. Its translation is CASSQTGNQPQHF.

This clone was seen many times. The chain employs TRBV21-1 and TRBJ2-7; the tabulated D call, TRBD2, remains unverified against the DNA. TRBV21-1 represents a pseudogene. The CDR3 has 18 amino acids. The CDR3 reads CASSSPLTRTSGSYEQYF. In nucleotides, the CDR3 is TGTGCCAGCAGCTCCCCTCTAACCCGGACTAGCGGGAGCTACGAGCAGTACTTC.

This clone has just a few counts. V and J are TRBV5-1 and TRBJ2-7; TRBD2 matches at 11 bases. This CDR3 region has 14 residues. J was trimmed by 3 bases and V by 3 bases; bases with no gene match: 2. The V gene's germline CDR1 is SGHRS and CDR2 YFSETQ. CDR3 coding DNA: TGCGCCAGCAGCTGGCTAGCGGGGGGCTACGAGCAGTACTTC. Its translation is CASSWLAGGYEQYF.

The chain links TRBV11-2 to TRBJ2-1; TRBD1 agrees at 10 bases. CDR3 length equals 18 residues. CDR1 is SGHAT, CDR2 FQNNGV, per germline. V shed 2 bases, J shed 9 bases, and the junction held 16 bases outside the gene matches. For the CDR3, the DNA is TGTGCCAGCAGCTTATTGAACCGGGACAGGGGAACCACTTTTGAGCAGTTCTTC. This encodes CASSLLNRDRGTTFEQFF. The full variable domain, in which reference TRBV11-2 and TRBJ2-1 provide the parts outside the CDR3, is EAGVAQSPRYKIIEKRQSVAFWCNPISGHATLYWYQQILGQGPKLLIQFQNNGVVDDSQLPKDRFSAERLKGVDSTLKIQPAKLEDSAVYLCASSLLNRDRGTTFEQFFGPGTRLTVL.

This clone turned up a few times. The V and J genes are TRBV2 and TRBJ1-2; D remains ambiguous. Between the trimmed V and J ends, which lost 7 bases and 4 bases, there was a span of 22 bases. CDR1 and CDR2 (germline): SNHLY, FYNNEI. The CDR3 consists of 16 residues. This chain's CDR3 is CASTLAAGGSTYGYTF. CDR3 bases: TGTGCCAGCACCCTTGCGGCGGGTGGGAGCACCTATGGCTACACCTTC.

The V and J genes are TRBV6-1 and TRBJ1-2, with a tentative D call TRBD1 (6 bases). Germline V gene sequence: CDR1 MNHNS, CDR2 SASEGT. Trimming took off 3 bases at V and 6 bases at J, with 14 bases between the two ends. CDR3 length equals 14 residues. This CDR3 is CASSEGVGANGYTF. The CDR3 DNA sequence: TGTGCCAGCAGTGAGGGGGTGGGGGCTAATGGCTACACCTTC.

V gene TRBV24-1 combines with J gene TRBJ2-1; TRBD1 is a possible D gene (5 bases). This CDR3 region has 13 residues. Trimming left V 9 bases short and J 9 bases short, with 17 bases between. The germline V gene encodes CDR1 KGHDR and CDR2 SFDVKD. CDR3 residues: CATVGPGRGEQFF. CDR3 DNA sequence: TGTGCCACCGTGGGGCCCGGTCGCGGTGAGCAGTTCTTC.

The chain recombines TRBV10-3 with TRBJ2-1, with 7 bases that match TRBD1. The length of the CDR3 is 12 residues. Germline V lookup: CDR1 ENHRY, CDR2 SYGVKD. The junction had 6 bases not matched to a gene; V was cut back by 6 bases and J by 10 bases. The CDR3 region is CAISDGTDEQFF. Written as DNA, the CDR3 is TGTGCCATCAGCGACGGGACAGACGAGCAGTTCTTC.

This chain connects TRBV5-1 to TRBJ1-3; D is unresolved. With 0 bases removed from V and 1 base from J, the gap between germline ends came to 8 bases. The germline gives CDR1 SGHRS, CDR2 YFSETQ. CDR3 length equals 15 residues. Here the CDR3 DNA reads TGCGCCAGCAGCTTGGACTACCAGTCTGGAAACACCATATATTTT. This translates into CASSLDYQSGNTIYF.

The CDR3 DNA is TGCGCCAGCAGCTCTGGGGGACAGCCTTACGAGCAGTACTTC. It encodes CASSSGGQPYEQYF. The chain employs TRBV5-1 and TRBJ2-7; 7 bases agree with TRBD1. CDR3 length: 14 residues. Germline V gene data show CDR1 as SGHRS and CDR2 as YFSETQ. Losses at the gene ends were 3 bases for V and 4 bases for J; bases not matched to a gene: 7.

The chain carries TRBV28 and TRBJ2-7, with D tentatively TRBD1 (6 bases). The V gene's germline CDR1 is MDHEN and CDR2 SYDVKM. The CDR3 is 15 residues long. V lost 6 bases to trimming and J lost 6 bases, with 21 bases between them. The CDR3 reads CASSSRSAGVGEQYF. The CDR3 nucleotides are TGTGCCAGCAGCTCGCGGTCGGCAGGGGTGGGCGAGCAGTACTTC.

The V gene is TRBV7-2, the J gene TRBJ2-2, with 7 bases lining up with TRBD1. Germline V gene lookup returns CDR1 SGHTA and CDR2 FQGNSA. The length of the CDR3 is 15 residues. V lost 2 bases to trimming and J lost 1 base; unmatched junction nucleotides: 1. CDR3 loop: CASSLNRGNTGELFF. The CDR3, as DNA: TGTGCCAGCAGCTTAAACAGGGGGAACACCGGGGAGCTGTTTTTT.

A single count supports this clone. The chain recombines TRBV28 with TRBJ2-2, with D perhaps matching TRBD2 (6 bases). With 6 bases removed from V and 7 bases from J, the gap between germline ends came to 15 bases. Germline-derived CDR1 and CDR2 are MDHEN and SYDVKM. The CDR3 is 14 amino acids. The CDR3: CASSYGGPNGELFF. The CDR3 nucleotides read TGTGCCAGCAGCTACGGAGGGCCGAACGGGGAGCTGTTTTTT.

This clone was seen a few times. The rearrangement joins TRBV30 to TRBJ2-2, with 7 bases that match TRBD1. J lost 0 bases, V lost 3 bases, and 4 bases had no gene match. Germline-derived CDR1 and CDR2 are GTSNPN and SVGIG (reference sequence). The CDR3 spans 15 residues. CDR3 sequence reads: CAWRTTGTNTGELFF. DNA of the CDR3: TGTGCCTGGAGGACGACAGGGACGAACACCGGGGAGCTGTTTTTT.

CDR3 nucleotide sequence: TGTGCCAGCAGGCAAGAGGGGACAGGGGAATACGAGCAGTACTTC. Its protein is CASRQEGTGEYEQYF. V and J are TRBV13 and TRBJ2-7; 10 bases line up with TRBD1. Germline V gives CDR1 PRHDT, CDR2 FYEKMQ (reference sequence). The CDR3 contains 15 residues. With V trimmed by 6 bases and J by 4 bases, 9 bases remained unmatched. The entire variable domain, with the rest obtained from reference TRBV13 and TRBJ2-7, is as follows: AAGVIQSPRHLIKEKRETATLKCYPIPRHDTVYWYQQGPGQDPQFLISFYEKMQSDKGSIPDRFSAQQFSDYHSELNMSSLELGDSALYFCASRQEGTGEYEQYFGPGTRLTVT.

The chain employs TRBV9 and TRBJ1-5; D perhaps matches TRBD1 (5 bases). The V and J ends lost 1 base and 1 base respectively, with 9 bases between them. The length of the CDR3 is 15 residues. Germline assignment: CDR1 SGDLS and CDR2 YYNGEE. CDR3 sequence reads: CASSVTDSSNQPQHF. CDR3 nucleotides: TGTGCCAGCAGCGTAACCGACAGCAGCAATCAGCCCCAGCATTTT.

This chain links TRBV2 with TRBJ1-1; D not resolved. The V gene lost 1 base and the J gene lost 11 bases, with 8 bases spanning the gap. This CDR3 is built from 11 residues. Germline V gene lookup returns CDR1 SNHLY and CDR2 FYNNEI. The CDR3 sequence: CASSEGSRAFF. CDR3 DNA sequence: TGTGCCAGCAGTGAAGGGTCCCGGGCTTTCTTT.

The J gene is TRBJ1-1, the V gene TRBV11-2, with 8 bases identical to TRBD1. The germline gives CDR1 SGHAT, CDR2 FQNNGV. V lost 5 bases and J lost 3; bases outside the gene matches: 11. The CDR3 contains 16 residues. The CDR3 is CASSGRTGNGHTEAFF. DNA of the CDR3: TGTGCCAGCAGCGGTAGGACAGGGAACGGGCACACTGAAGCTTTCTTT.

The chain links TRBV12-5 to TRBJ2-3, with D hard to call. Germline V CDR1 and CDR2: LGHNT, FRNRAP. This CDR3 has 15 amino acids. V was clipped by 1 base and J by 0 bases, with 8 bases between them. In DNA, the CDR3 is TGTGCTAGTGGTTTGGGACTCAGAAGCACAGATACGCAGTATTTT. Translated: CASGLGLRSTDTQYF.

The chain uses TRBV5-4 and TRBJ2-7; D remains unclear. The CDR3 length is 13 residues. CDR1 is SGHNT and CDR2 is YYREEE in the germline V gene (reference sequence). V was pared by 0 bases and J by 1 base, with 5 bases between. The CDR3 sequence: CASSLGMSYEQYF. Written as DNA, the CDR3 is TGTGCCAGCAGCTTGGGTATGTCCTACGAGCAGTACTTC.

This clone was counted between two and nine times. The chain is built from TRBV2 and TRBJ1-1; TRBD1 is a possible D gene (6 bases). Per germline, CDR1 SNHLY and CDR2 FYNNEI. This CDR3 comprises 11 residues. The ends were cut back, 5 bases at V and 6 bases at J, with 7 bases in the middle. The CDR3 nucleotides read TGTGCCAGCAGTTGGACAGCTGAAGCTTTCTTT. It encodes CASSWTAEAFF.

The chain is built from TRBV4-3 and TRBJ2-1, with TRBD2 matching over 7 bases. CDR1 LGHNA and CDR2 YSLEER come from the germline V gene. Trimming removed 0 bases from V and 4 bases from J; junction bases left unmatched: 15. This CDR3 has 19 residues. CDR3 sequence reads: CASSQDWGLREARYNEQFF. The DNA for the CDR3 is TGCGCCAGCAGCCAAGATTGGGGTCTCCGGGAGGCCCGGTACAATGAGCAGTTCTTC.

The V and J genes are TRBV7-2 and TRBJ1-3; D gene ambiguous. The CDR3 is 12 residues long. CDR1 and CDR2 (germline): SGHTA, FQGNSA. With 5 bases removed from V and 8 bases from J, the gap between germline ends came to 10 bases. CDR3: CASSATGDTIYF. The CDR3 region has the DNA TGTGCCAGCAGCGCGACCGGGGACACCATATATTTT.

By sample share, this clone is medium-sized. The V and J genes are TRBV29-1 and TRBJ2-7, with D perhaps TRBD2 (6 bases). The V end was cut by 1 base, the J end by 1 base, with 8 bases between. The germline CDR1 and CDR2 sequences are SQVTM and ANQGSEA. The CDR3 totals 13 residues. The CDR3 spells CSVEAGGSYEQYF. Here the CDR3 DNA reads TGCAGCGTTGAAGCCGGGGGTTCCTACGAGCAGTACTTC.